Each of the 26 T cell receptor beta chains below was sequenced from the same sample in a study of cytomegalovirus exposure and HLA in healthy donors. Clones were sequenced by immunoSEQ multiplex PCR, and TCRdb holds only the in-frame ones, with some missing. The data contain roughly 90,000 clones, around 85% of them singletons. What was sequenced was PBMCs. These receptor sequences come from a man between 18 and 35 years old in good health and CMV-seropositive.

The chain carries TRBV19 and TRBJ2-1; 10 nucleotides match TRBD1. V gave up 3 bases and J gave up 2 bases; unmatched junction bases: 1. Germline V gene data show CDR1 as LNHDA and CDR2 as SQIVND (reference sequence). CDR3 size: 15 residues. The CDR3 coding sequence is TGTGCCAGTAGTATGGGGACAGGGGCCTACAATGAGCAGTTCTTC. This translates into CASSMGTGAYNEQFF.

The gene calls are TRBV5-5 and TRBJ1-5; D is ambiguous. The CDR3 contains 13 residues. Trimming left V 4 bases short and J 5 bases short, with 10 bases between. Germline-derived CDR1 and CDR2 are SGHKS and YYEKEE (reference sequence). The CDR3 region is CASSPVVDQPQHF. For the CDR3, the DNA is TGTGCCAGCAGCCCGGTTGTGGATCAGCCCCAGCATTTT.

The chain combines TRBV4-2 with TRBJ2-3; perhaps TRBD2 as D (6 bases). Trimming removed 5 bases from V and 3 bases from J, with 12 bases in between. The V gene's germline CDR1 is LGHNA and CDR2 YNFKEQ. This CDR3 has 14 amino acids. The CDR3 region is CASSTLAVTDTQYF. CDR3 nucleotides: TGTGCCAGCAGCACACTAGCTGTTACAGATACGCAGTATTTT.

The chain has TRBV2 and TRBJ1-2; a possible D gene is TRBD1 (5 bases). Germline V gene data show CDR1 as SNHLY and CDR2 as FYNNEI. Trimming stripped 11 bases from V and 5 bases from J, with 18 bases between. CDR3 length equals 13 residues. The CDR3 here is CAGSLGAEYGYTF. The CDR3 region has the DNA TGTGCCGGTAGCTTAGGGGCAGAGTATGGCTACACCTTC.

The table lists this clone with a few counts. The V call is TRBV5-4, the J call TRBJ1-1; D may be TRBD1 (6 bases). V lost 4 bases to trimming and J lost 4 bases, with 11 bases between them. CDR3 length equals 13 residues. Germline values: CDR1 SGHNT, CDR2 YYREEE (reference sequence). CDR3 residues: CASSGGQLTEAFF. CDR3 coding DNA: TGTGCCAGCAGCGGAGGACAGCTCACTGAAGCTTTCTTT.

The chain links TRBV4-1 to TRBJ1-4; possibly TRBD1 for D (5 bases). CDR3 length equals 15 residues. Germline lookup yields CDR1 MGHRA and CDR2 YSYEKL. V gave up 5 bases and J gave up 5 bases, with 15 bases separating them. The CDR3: CASSNSGRENEKLFF. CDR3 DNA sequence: TGCGCCAGCAGCAATTCGGGACGGGAGAATGAAAAACTGTTTTTT.

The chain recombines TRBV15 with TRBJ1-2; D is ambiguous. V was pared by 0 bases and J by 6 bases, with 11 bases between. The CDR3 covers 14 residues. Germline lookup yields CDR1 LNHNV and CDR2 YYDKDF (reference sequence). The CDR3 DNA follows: TGTGCCACCAGCAGAGATCTCCCCGGGGATGGCTACACCTTC. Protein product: CATSRDLPGDGYTF.

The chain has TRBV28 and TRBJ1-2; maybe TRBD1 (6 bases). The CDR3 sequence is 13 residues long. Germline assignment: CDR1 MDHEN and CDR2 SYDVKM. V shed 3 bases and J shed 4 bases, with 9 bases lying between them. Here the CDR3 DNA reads TGTGCCAGCAGTTTTGGACAGTTCTATGGCTACACCTTC. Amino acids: CASSFGQFYGYTF.

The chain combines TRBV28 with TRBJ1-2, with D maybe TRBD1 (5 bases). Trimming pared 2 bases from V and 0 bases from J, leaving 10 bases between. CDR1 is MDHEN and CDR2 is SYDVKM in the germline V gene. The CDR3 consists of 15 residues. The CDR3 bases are TGTGCCAGCAGTTTAAGGGGCAGAACTAACTATGGCTACACCTTC. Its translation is CASSLRGRTNYGYTF.

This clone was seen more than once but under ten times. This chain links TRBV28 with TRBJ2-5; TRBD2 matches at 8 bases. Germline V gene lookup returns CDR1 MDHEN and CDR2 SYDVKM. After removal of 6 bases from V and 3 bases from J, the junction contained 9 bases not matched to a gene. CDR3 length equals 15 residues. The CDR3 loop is CASRGLGPTKETQYF. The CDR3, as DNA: TGTGCCAGCAGGGGACTAGGGCCCACCAAAGAGACCCAGTACTTC.

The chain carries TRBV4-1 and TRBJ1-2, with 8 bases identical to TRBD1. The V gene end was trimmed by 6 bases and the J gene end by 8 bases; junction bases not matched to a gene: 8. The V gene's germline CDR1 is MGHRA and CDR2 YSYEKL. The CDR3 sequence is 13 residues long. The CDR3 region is CASSGQGREGYTF. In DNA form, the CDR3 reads TGCGCCAGCAGTGGACAGGGCCGTGAGGGCTACACCTTC.

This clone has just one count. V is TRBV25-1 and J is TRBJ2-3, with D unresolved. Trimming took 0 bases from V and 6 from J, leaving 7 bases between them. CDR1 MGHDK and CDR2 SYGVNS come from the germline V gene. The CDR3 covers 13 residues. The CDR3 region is CASSEYELDTQYF. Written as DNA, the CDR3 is TGTGCCAGCAGTGAATATGAACTGGATACGCAGTATTTT. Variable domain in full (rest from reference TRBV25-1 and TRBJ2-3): EADIYQTPRYLVIGTGKKITLECSQTMGHDKMYWYQQDPGMELHLIHYSYGVNSTEKGDLSSESTVSRIRTEHFPLTLESARPSHTSQYLCASSEYELDTQYFGPGTRLTVL.

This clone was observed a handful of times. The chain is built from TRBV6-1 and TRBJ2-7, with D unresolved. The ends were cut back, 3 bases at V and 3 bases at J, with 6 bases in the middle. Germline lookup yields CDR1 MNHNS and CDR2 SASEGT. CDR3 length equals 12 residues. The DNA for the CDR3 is TGTGCCAGCAGTGAGGCAGGCTACGAGCAGTACTTC. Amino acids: CASSEAGYEQYF.

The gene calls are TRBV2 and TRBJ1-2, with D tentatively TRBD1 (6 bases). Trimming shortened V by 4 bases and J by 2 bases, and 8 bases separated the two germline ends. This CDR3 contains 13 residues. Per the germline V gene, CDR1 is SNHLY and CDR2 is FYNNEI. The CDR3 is CASSGTGNYGYTF. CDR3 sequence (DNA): TGTGCCAGCAGTGGTACAGGGAACTATGGCTACACCTTC.

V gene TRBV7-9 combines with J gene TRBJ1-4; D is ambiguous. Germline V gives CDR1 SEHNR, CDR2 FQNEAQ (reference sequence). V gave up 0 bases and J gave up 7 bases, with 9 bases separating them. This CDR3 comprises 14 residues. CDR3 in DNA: TGTGCCAGCAGCTTAGCAGCGCGGGGTGAAAAACTGTTTTTT. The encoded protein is CASSLAARGEKLFF.

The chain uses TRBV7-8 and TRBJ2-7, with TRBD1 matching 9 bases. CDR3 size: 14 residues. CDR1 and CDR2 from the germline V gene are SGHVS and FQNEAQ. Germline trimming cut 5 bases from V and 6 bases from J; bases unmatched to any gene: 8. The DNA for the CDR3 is TGTGCCAGCAGCCCACAGGGGGCCTTAGGCGAGCAGTACGTC. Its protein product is CASSPQGALGEQYV.

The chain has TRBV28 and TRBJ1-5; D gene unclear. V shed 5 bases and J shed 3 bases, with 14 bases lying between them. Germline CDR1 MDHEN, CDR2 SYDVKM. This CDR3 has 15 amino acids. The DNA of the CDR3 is TGTGCCAGCAGTCCCCTGACGGGAGTCAATCAGCCCCAGCATTTT. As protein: CASSPLTGVNQPQHF.

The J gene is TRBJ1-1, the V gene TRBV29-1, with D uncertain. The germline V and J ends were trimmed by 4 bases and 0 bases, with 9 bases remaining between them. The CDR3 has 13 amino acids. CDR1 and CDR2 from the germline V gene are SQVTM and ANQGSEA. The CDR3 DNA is TGCAGCGTTGCCAGGCTCTTGAACACTGAAGCTTTCTTT. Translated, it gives CSVARLLNTEAFF.

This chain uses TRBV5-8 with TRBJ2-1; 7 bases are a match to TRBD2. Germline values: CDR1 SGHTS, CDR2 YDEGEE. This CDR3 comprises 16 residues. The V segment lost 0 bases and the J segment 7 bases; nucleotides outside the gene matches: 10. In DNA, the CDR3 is TGTGCCAGCAGCTTGGTCGGTGCGGGAGTGAGGAATGAGCAGTTCTTC. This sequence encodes CASSLVGAGVRNEQFF.

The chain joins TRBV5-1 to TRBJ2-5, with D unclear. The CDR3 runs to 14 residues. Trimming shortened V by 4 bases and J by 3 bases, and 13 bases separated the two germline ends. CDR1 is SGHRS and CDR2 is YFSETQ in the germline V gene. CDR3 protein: CASSDPGSEETQYF. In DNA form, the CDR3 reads TGCGCCAGCAGCGATCCAGGCTCGGAAGAGACCCAGTACTTC. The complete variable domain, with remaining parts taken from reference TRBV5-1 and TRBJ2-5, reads KAGVTQTPRYLIKTRGQQVTLSCSPISGHRSVSWYQQTPGQGLQFLFEYFSETQRNKGNFPGRFSGRQFSNSRSEMNVSTLELGDSALYLCASSDPGSEETQYFGPGTRLLVL.

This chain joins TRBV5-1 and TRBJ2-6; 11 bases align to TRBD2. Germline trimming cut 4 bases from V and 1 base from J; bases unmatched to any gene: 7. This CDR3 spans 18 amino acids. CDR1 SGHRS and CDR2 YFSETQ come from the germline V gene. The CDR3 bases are TGCGCCAGCAGCGCCGGGACTAGCGGAAATTCTGGGGCCAACGTCCTGACTTTC. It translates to CASSAGTSGNSGANVLTF.

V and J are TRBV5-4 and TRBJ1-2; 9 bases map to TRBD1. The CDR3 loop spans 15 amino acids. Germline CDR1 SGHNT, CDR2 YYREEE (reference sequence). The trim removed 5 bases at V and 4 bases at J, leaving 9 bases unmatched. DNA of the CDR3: TGTGCCAGCAGTCCCCCGGGACAGGGTGGCTATGGCTACACCTTC. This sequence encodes CASSPPGQGGYGYTF.

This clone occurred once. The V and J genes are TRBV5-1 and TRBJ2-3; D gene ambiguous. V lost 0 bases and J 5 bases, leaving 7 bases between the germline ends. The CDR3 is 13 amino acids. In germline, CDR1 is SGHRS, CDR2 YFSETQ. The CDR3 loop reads CASSLVFGDTQYF. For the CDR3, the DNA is TGCGCCAGCAGCTTGGTCTTCGGAGATACGCAGTATTTT. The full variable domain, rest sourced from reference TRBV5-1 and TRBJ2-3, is KAGVTQTPRYLIKTRGQQVTLSCSPISGHRSVSWYQQTPGQGLQFLFEYFSETQRNKGNFPGRFSGRQFSNSRSEMNVSTLELGDSALYLCASSLVFGDTQYFGPGTRLTVL.

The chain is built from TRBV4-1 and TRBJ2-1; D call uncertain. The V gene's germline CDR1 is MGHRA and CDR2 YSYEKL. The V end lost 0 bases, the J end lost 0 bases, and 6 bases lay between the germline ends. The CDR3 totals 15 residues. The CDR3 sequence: CASSQEVSSYNEQFF. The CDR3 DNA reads TGCGCCAGCAGCCAAGAAGTGAGCTCCTACAATGAGCAGTTCTTC.

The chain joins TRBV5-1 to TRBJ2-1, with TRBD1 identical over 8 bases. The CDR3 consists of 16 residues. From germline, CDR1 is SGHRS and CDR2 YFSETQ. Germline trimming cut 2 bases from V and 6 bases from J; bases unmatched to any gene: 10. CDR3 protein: CASSLGQGVLGNEQFF. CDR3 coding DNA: TGCGCCAGCAGCTTAGGACAGGGTGTCCTCGGCAATGAGCAGTTCTTC.

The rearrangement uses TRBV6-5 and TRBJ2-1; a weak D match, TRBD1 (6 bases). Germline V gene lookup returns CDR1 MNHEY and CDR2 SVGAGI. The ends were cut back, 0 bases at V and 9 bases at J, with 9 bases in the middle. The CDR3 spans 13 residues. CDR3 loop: CASSYSGGSEQFF. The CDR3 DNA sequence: TGTGCCAGCAGTTACTCAGGGGGAAGTGAGCAGTTCTTC.